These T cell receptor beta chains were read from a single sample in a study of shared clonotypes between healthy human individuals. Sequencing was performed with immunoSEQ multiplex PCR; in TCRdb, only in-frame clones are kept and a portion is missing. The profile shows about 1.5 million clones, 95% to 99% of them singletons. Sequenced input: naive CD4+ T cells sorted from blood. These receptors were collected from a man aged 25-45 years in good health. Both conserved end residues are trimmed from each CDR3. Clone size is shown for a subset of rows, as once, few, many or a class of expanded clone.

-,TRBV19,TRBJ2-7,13,ASTPRAGPSYEQY
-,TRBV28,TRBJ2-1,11,ASSPDSYNEQF
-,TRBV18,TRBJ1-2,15,ASSPPRGQNSMNGYT
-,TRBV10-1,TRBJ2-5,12,ASSEFGSKETQY
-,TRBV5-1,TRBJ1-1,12,ASTVGASGAEAF
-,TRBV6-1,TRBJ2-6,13,ASHGPPKGANVLT
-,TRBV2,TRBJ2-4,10,ASRLAKNIQY
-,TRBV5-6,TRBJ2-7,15,ASSLGRRGGFSYEQY
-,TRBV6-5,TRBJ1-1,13,ASSYSTGTNTEAF
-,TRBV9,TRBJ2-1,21,ASSASRREMASGSHGSYNEQF
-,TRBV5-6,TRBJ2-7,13,ASSIAPGQNNEQY
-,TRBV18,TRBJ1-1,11,ASSRTANTEAF
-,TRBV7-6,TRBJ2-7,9,ASSLRDEQY
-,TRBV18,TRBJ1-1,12,ASSPTWGDTEAF
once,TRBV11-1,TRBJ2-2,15,ASSTIQGRRGTGELF
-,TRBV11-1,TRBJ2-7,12,ASSPPGTGLEQY
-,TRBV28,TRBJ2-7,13,ASQGNSGRIYEQY